These T cell receptor beta chains were read from a single sample in a study of control samples from healthy donors and cancer patients. The assay was immunoSEQ multiplex PCR, and TCRdb's table has in-frame clones only and misses some. The data show 20,000 to 25,000 clones, approximately 85% seen once. What was sequenced was PBMCs. These receptor sequences come from a man in his 60s with head and neck cancer. Each CDR3 is given with its conserved first and last residue. D genes are given only for firm matches. Where a row states a size, it is once, few, many or the class of an expanded clone; other rows omit it.

abundance,d_gene,v_gene,len,j_gene,CDR3nt,CDR3aa
few,-,TRBV9,13,TRBJ2-3,TGTGCCAGCAGCCCATATGCCCGGGATACGCAGTATTTT,CASSPYARDTQYF
-,TRBD2,TRBV7-3,13,TRBJ2-3,TGTGCCAGCAGCCGGGGGGTGCGAGATACGCAGTATTTT,CASSRGVRDTQYF
-,-,TRBV27,11,TRBJ1-1,TGTGCCAGCTTGGGGGGACTTGAAGCTTTCTTT,CASLGGLEAFF
-,-,TRBV25-1,14,TRBJ2-2,TGTGCCAGCAGTTTCTCGGGTGGACCCGGGGAGCTGTTTTTT,CASSFSGGPGELFF
-,-,TRBV6-6,12,TRBJ2-1,TGTGCCAGCAGCCTCAGGGTGAGTGAGCAGTTCTTC,CASSLRVSEQFF
-,-,TRBV6-5,13,TRBJ2-6,TGTGCCAGCACCGCATCTGGGGCCAACGTCCTGACTTTC,CASTASGANVLTF
-,-,TRBV4-1,11,TRBJ1-2,TGCGCCAGCAGCGGGGGCTATGGCTACACCTTC,CASSGGYGYTF
-,-,TRBV2,14,TRBJ2-7,TGTGCCAGCAGTGGGTGGTCACAGGTCCACGAGCAGTACTTC,CASSGWSQVHEQYF
-,-,TRBV19,15,TRBJ1-5,TGTGCCAGTAGTGTTCGGGTGGGGAGCAATCAGCCCCAGCATTTT,CASSVRVGSNQPQHF
-,TRBD1,TRBV18,13,TRBJ1-4,TGTGCCAGCTCACCTACCGGCAGGGACAGCCCGTTTTTT,CASSPTGRDSPFF